This TCR beta chain is from a study of blood T cell repertoires in COVID-19. This CDR3 is built from 17 residues. Germline V gene data show CDR1 as SGHDN and CDR2 as FVKESK. The J segment lost 4 bases and the V segment lost 2 bases, leaving 9 bases of the junction unmatched. Authors' data handling: Reference gene primers were amplified, and this amplification served to estimate nucleated cell counts. TCRdb's table, derived via immunoSEQ multiplex PCR, lists solely in-frame clones and lacks some. The V and J calls and clone size come from that table; D and trimming were worked out from the DNA. The top ten clones hold 0.53% of a sample with approximately 190,000 clones, around 90% of them seen once.

Material: peripheral blood. V gene TRBV14 combines with J gene TRBJ2-5; TRBD1 matches at 11 bases. This clonotype was sampled from a man aged 45-65 years with acute or convalescent COVID-19. The CDR3 sequence is CASSQKLDRGPGETQYF. As DNA, the CDR3 is TGTGCCAGCAGCCAAAAGCTGGACAGGGGGCCGGGAGAGACCCAGTACTTC.